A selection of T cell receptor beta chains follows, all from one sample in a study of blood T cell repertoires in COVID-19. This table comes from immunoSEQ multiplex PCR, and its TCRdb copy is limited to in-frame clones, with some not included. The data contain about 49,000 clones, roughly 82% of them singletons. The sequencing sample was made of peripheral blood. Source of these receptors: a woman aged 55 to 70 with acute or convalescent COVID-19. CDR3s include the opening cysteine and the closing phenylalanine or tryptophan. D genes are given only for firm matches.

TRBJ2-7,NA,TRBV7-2,TGTGCCAGCAGCTTTACCCTAGTAGACGAGCAGTACTTC,CASSFTLVDEQYF
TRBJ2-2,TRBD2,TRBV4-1,TGCGCCAGCAGCCAACCGGGACTAGCGGGGGGGCCGAAGAACACCGGGGAGCTGTTTTTT,CASSQPGLAGGPKNTGELFF
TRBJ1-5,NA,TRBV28,TGTGCCAGCAGTTCCCCAAATCCCGGCCCAGGGGTTGGGGTGACTCAGCCCCAGCATTTT,CASSSPNPGPGVGVTQPQHF
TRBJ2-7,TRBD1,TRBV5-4,TGTGCCAGCAGCCGGACAGGGGGGCTAACCTACGAGCAGTACTTC,CASSRTGGLTYEQYF
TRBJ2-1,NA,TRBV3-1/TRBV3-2,TGTGCCAGCAGCCAGGGGACTCCCGAGGGGTACAATGAGCAGTTCTTC,CASSQGTPEGYNEQFF
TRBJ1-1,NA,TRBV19,TGTGCCAGTAGTATCGGGTTCCAGGGGAACACTGAAGCTTTCTTT,CASSIGFQGNTEAFF
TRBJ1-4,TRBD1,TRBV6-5,TGTGCCAGCAGTTACCTGACAGGGCGAAATAATGAAAAACTGTTTTTT,CASSYLTGRNNEKLFF
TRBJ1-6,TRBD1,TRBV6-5,TGTGCCAGCGGCGGGGACAGGGGGAGACCCCTCCACTTT,CASGGDRGRPLHF
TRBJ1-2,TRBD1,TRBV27,TGTGCCAGCAGCAAGGACAGGGGGAATGGCTACACCTTC,CASSKDRGNGYTF
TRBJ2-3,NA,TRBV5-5,TGTGCCAGCAGCTTGTCCGCGGTTCTGAGCACAGATACGCAGTATTTT,CASSLSAVLSTDTQYF
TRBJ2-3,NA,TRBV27,TGTGCCAGCAGTTTTTCTCGGTCGGCGGGCGGCACAGATACGCAGTATTTT,CASSFSRSAGGTDTQYF
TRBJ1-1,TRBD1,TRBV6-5,TGTGCCGCCGGACAGGGGGTAAGGAACACTGAAGCTTTCTTT,CAAGQGVRNTEAFF
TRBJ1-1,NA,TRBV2,TGTGCCAGCACCCAGGGGTACACCCGCGGCACTGAAGCTTTCTTT,CASTQGYTRGTEAFF
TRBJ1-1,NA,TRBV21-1,TGTGCCAGCAGCACGGGATCAGCATTACCGACCATGAACACTGAAGCTTTCTTT,CASSTGSALPTMNTEAFF
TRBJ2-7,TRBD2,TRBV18,TGTGCCAGCTCGCAGGGACTAGTTAGCTCCTACGAGCAGTACTTC,CASSQGLVSSYEQYF
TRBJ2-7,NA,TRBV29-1,TGCAGCGTTCTGGAAGGGGACACCTACGAGCAGTACTTC,CSVLEGDTYEQYF
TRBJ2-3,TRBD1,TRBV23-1,TGCGCCAGCAGTCAATCGGACAGGGAGACCTGTCCAGATACGCAGTATTTT,CASSQSDRETCPDTQYF
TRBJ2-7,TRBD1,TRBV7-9,TGTGCCAGCAGCACATGGGGGACAGGTGACTCCTACGAGCAGTACTTC,CASSTWGTGDSYEQYF
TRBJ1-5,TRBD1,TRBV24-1,TGTGCCACCAGTGAGGCTGGGACAGGGGGCTTCTCGCCCCAGCATTTT,CATSEAGTGGFSPQHF
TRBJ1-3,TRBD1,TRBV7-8,TGTGCCAGCAGCCTGGGACAGCCAAGCTCTGGAAACACCATATATTTT,CASSLGQPSSGNTIYF
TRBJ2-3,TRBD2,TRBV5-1,TGCGCCAGCATGGGACTAGCGGGAGAGAGGCAGTATTTT,CASMGLAGERQYF
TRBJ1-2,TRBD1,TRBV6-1,TGTGCCAGCAGTGAGGACGCCAGGGGGCATGGCTACACCTTC,CASSEDARGHGYTF